This TCR beta chain was observed in a study of blood T cell repertoires in COVID-19. Background on the study: Italy, Spain and the United States were the sources of the convalescent and acute COVID-19 samples. Sources were T cells, B-cell-depleted T cells, or PBMCs; the material itself was cDNA or gDNA.

Original processing notes: Amplification from reference gene primers served as the basis for estimated nucleated cell counts. The table came from immunoSEQ multiplex PCR; TCRdb's copy has only in-frame clones and leaves some out. D and trimming come from the DNA, and the V and J calls and clone size come from that table. The sample lists 120,000 to 150,000 clones, approximately 88% occurring once. The V gene end was trimmed by 5 bases and the J gene end by 7 bases; junction bases not matched to a gene: 6. CDR1 and CDR2 from the germline V gene are MDHEN and SYDVKM. The CDR3 extends over 14 amino acids.

Sequencing was performed on peripheral blood. This chain links TRBV28 with TRBJ2-1; 9 positions agree with TRBD2. The TCR comes from a human donor in a cohort sampled during active COVID-19. CDR3 DNA sequence: TGTGCCAGCAGTCGCGCGGGGGGGCGGAATGAGCAGTTCTTC. It specifies CASSRAGGRNEQFF. The whole variable domain, remainder taken from reference TRBV28 and TRBJ2-1, is DVKVTQSSRYLVKRTGEKVFLECVQDMDHENMFWYRQDPGLGLRLIYFSYDVKMKEKGDIPEGYSVSREKKERFSLILESASTNQTSMYLCASSRAGGRNEQFFGPGTRLTVL.